This TCR beta chain was profiled in a study of T cells in localized non-small cell lung cancer. Notes on the study in general: The greatest T cell clonality was found in uninvolved adjacent lung (higher than in tumor).

The protocol was immunoSEQ multiplex PCR, while the TCRdb copy is restricted to in-frame clones and leaves out a portion. The table has some 9,600 clones, roughly 87% seen once; the top ten hold 15% to 20%. About this clone: The antigen is unknown.

The CDR3 is 15 residues long. Trimming removed 3 bases from V and 4 bases from J; junction bases left unmatched: 3. The germline CDR1 and CDR2 sequences are MNHEY and SMNVEV (reference sequence). The chain uses TRBV27 and TRBJ2-1; 10 bases line up with TRBD1. The sequence was obtained from a male donor older than 55 with stage III squamous cell lung carcinoma. The specimen comprised peripheral blood, sampled before any cancer treatment. The CDR3 DNA reads TGTGCCAGCAGTTTTGAGGGACAGGGGTACAATGAGCAGTTCTTC. Encoded protein: CASSFEGQGYNEQFF.